The rows below give T cell receptor beta chains drawn from one sample of a study of CD4 T cells in relation to SARS-CoV-2 and coronaviruses. Their antigens are not known. Some clones are missing from TCRdb's copy, which holds only in-frame ones; the method was immunoSEQ multiplex PCR. This table has 24,000 or so clones, about three quarters appearing once. The sequencing sample was made of CD4+ T cells from PBMCs, cultured in vitro. All receptors derive from a human donor in good health. Each CDR3 is given with its conserved first and last residue. D genes are given only for firm matches. For some rows the clone size is stated as once, few or many, or as a class when expanded; others skip it.

J,V,D,size,CDR3,DNA
TRBJ1-5,TRBV5-4,NA,once,CASSLWGQSNQPQHF,TGTGCCAGCAGCTTGTGGGGGCAGAGCAATCAGCCCCAGCATTTT
TRBJ2-7,TRBV7-2,TRBD1,NA,CASRQAPGTGAEQYF,TGTGCCAGCAGGCAAGCCCCCGGGACAGGGGCCGAGCAGTACTTC
TRBJ2-1,TRBV7-2,TRBD2,NA,CASSLVASGLYNEQFF,TGTGCCAGCAGCTTAGTGGCTAGCGGACTCTACAATGAGCAGTTCTTC
TRBJ2-1,TRBV10-3,NA,NA,CAIMYPGSNEQFF,TGTGCCATCATGTATCCAGGGAGCAATGAGCAGTTCTTC
TRBJ2-3,TRBV29-1,TRBD2,NA,CSVEDSTQAGVRTDTQYF,TGCAGCGTTGAAGACTCCACCCAAGCGGGAGTCAGGACAGATACGCAGTATTTT
TRBJ2-1,TRBV7-9,TRBD1,NA,CASSDRGSTYNEQFF,TGTGCCAGCAGCGACAGGGGTTCCACCTACAATGAGCAGTTCTTC
TRBJ2-3,TRBV21-1,NA,once,CASSPIGLAGFTDTQYF,TGTGCCAGCAGCCCGATAGGACTAGCGGGATTCACAGATACGCAGTATTTT
TRBJ2-7,TRBV6-4,TRBD1,once,CASRYECGTGPYEQYF,TGTGCCAGCAGGTACGAATGCGGGACAGGACCCTACGAGCAGTACTTC
TRBJ2-2,TRBV7-9,NA,NA,CASISDSRGVGELFF,TGTGCCAGCATCTCGGACTCAAGGGGAGTCGGGGAGCTGTTTTTT
TRBJ1-1,TRBV2,NA,few,CASTPRGGNTEAFF,TGTGCCAGCACTCCTAGGGGGGGGAACACTGAAGCTTTCTTT
TRBJ2-7,TRBV6-5,NA,NA,CASKAYGQSSYEQYF,TGTGCCAGCAAGGCTTATGGGCAGAGCTCCTACGAGCAGTACTTC
TRBJ2-4,TRBV5-1,NA,NA,CASSFAGAEGIQYF,TGCGCCAGCAGCTTTGCGGGGGCTGAAGGCATTCAGTACTTC
TRBJ1-5,TRBV2,NA,NA,CASKFGRENQPQHF,TGTGCCAGCAAATTCGGGAGAGAGAATCAGCCCCAGCATTTT
TRBJ1-1,TRBV3-1/TRBV3-2,TRBD1,NA,CASRDRLNTEAFF,TGTGCCAGTCGGGACAGGTTGAACACTGAAGCTTTCTTT
TRBJ1-2,TRBV11-2,NA,NA,CASSLGEGGPFGYTF,TGTGCCAGCAGCTTAGGGGAAGGGGGGCCGTTTGGCTACACCTTC
TRBJ1-1,TRBV7-9,TRBD1,NA,CASSQGGGQGAIKAFF,TGTGCCAGCAGCCAGGGCGGGGGACAGGGGGCCATTAAAGCTTTCTTT
TRBJ1-5,TRBV6-5,NA,NA,CASRVSGNQPQHF,TGTGCCAGCAGGGTCTCTGGCAATCAGCCCCAGCATTTT
TRBJ2-3,TRBV7-9,NA,NA,CASSLAGGTDTQYF,TGTGCCAGCAGCTTAGCGGGGGGCACAGATACGCAGTATTTT
TRBJ1-1,TRBV12-3/TRBV12-4,NA,NA,CASSRQGGTEAFF,TGTGCCAGCAGTCGGCAAGGGGGCACTGAAGCTTTCTTT
TRBJ2-7,TRBV30,TRBD1,NA,CAWWTGGYEQYF,TGTGCCTGGTGGACAGGGGGGTACGAGCAGTACTTC
TRBJ2-3,TRBV19,TRBD2,large,CASSIGLAGGVKADTQYF,TGTGCCAGTAGTATCGGACTAGCGGGGGGCGTCAAAGCAGATACGCAGTATTTT
TRBJ1-1,TRBV18,TRBD1,NA,CASSPSYQGGTEAFF,TGTGCCAGCTCACCATCTTATCAGGGGGGGACTGAAGCTTTCTTT
TRBJ1-2,TRBV12-5,TRBD1,NA,CASGSPGTVYGYTF,TGTGCTAGTGGTTCCCCCGGGACAGTCTATGGCTACACCTTC
TRBJ2-5,TRBV12-3/TRBV12-4,TRBD2,NA,CASSFRGGETQYF,TGTGCCAGCAGTTTTCGCGGGGGAGAGACCCAGTACTTC
TRBJ1-2,TRBV6-2/TRBV6-3,TRBD1,NA,CASSYPGQGYYGYTF,TGTGCCAGCAGTTATCCAGGACAGGGATACTATGGCTACACCTTC
TRBJ2-2,TRBV5-4,NA,NA,CASSPGTSNTGELFF,TGTGCCAGCAGCCCCGGGACATCGAACACCGGGGAGCTGTTTTTT
TRBJ2-3,TRBV10-1,NA,NA,CASSESLSTDTQYF,TGCGCCAGCAGTGAGTCTCTCTCCACAGATACGCAGTATTTT
TRBJ2-7,TRBV30,TRBD2,NA,CAWSPLAGVSYEQYF,TGTGCCTGGAGCCCTCTAGCGGGAGTGAGCTACGAGCAGTACTTC
TRBJ1-2,TRBV19,NA,once,CASSRGPGTSTGYTF,TGTGCCAGTAGTAGAGGGCCAGGGACCAGTACTGGCTACACCTTC
TRBJ2-7,TRBV6-2/TRBV6-3,TRBD1,few,CASSLPGTGERKQYF,TGTGCCAGCAGTTTGCCCGGGACAGGGGAGAGGAAGCAGTACTTC
TRBJ2-7,TRBV4-2,TRBD2,once,CASSPGDYQGNYEQYF,TGTGCCAGCAGCCCGGGGGACTATCAAGGAAACTACGAGCAGTACTTC
TRBJ2-3,TRBV6-5,NA,NA,CASSYLRLATTDTQYF,TGTGCCAGCAGTTACCTCCGGCTAGCGACGACAGATACGCAGTATTTT
TRBJ1-3,TRBV29-1,NA,NA,CSVVISGNTIYF,TGCAGCGTTGTTATCTCTGGAAACACCATATATTTT